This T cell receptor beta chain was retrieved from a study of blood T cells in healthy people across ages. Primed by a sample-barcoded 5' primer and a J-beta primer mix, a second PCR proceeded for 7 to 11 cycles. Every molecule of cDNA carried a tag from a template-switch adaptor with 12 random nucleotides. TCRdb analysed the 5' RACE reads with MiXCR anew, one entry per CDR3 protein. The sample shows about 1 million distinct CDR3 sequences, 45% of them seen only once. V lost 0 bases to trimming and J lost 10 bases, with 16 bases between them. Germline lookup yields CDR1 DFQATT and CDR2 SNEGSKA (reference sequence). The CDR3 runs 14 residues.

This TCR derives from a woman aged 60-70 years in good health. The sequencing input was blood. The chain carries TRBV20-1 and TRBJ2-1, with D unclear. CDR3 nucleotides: TGCAGTGCTAGAGATATCCTACACCTGGGGGAGCAGTTCTTC. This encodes CSARDILHLGEQFF.